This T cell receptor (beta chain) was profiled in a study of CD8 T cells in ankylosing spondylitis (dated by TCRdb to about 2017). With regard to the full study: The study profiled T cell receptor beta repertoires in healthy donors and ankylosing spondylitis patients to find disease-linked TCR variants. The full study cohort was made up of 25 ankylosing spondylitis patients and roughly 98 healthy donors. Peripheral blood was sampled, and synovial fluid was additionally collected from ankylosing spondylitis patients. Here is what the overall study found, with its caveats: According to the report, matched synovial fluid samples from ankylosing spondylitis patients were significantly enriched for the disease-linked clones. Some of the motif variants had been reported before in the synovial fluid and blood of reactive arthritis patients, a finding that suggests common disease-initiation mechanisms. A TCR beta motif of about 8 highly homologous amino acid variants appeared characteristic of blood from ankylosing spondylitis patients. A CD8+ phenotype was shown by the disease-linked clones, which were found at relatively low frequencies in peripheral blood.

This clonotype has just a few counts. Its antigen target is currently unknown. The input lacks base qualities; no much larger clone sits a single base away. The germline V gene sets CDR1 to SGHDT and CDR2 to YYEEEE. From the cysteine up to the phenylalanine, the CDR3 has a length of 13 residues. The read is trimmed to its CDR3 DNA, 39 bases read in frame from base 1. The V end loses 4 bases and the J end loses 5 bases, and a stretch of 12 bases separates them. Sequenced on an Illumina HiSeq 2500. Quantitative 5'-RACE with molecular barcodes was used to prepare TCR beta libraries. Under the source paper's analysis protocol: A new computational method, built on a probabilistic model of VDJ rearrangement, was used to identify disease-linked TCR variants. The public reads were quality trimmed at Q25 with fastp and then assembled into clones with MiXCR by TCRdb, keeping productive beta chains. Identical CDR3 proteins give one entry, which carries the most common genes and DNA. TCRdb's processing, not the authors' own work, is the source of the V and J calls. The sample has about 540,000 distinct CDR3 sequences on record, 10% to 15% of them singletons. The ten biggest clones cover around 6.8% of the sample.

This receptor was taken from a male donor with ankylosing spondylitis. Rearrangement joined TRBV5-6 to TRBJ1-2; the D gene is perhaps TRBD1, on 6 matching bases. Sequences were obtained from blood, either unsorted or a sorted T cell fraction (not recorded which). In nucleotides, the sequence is TGTGCCAGCAGCCGCTCGACAGGTTATGGCTACACCTTC. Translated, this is CASSRSTGYGYTF.